A selection of T cell receptor beta chains follows, all from one sample in a study of CD8 T cells in ankylosing spondylitis. MiXCR, run by TCRdb on the 5' RACE reads, gives a single entry per CDR3 protein. The repertoire includes roughly 160,000 distinct CDR3 sequences, 9.8% of them detected once, and over 13% sits in the top ten. The sequencing input was blood, either unsorted or a sorted T cell fraction (not recorded which). These receptors all stem from a female donor with ankylosing spondylitis or in good health (not recorded which). CDR3s leave out the opening cysteine and the closing phenylalanine or tryptophan.

v_gene | CDR3aa
TRBV2 | ASRNWGQDYEQY
TRBV9 | ASSAGTSGSNEQF
TRBV9 | ASMEGRGTHSNEQF
TRBV20-1 | SAMMGTRYEQY
TRBV7-2 | ASSLGSRANYGYT
TRBV5-1 | ASRPGGKGIISMETQY
TRBV7-3 | ASSAGPANEQF
TRBV4-3 | ASTQSKGLDTEAF
TRBV4-1 | ASSLPQVPRGGYT
TRBV27 | ASSSHKYEQY
TRBV2 | ASSRTSGMGTDTQY
TRBV29-1 | SALDSQSLFGNTIY
TRBV20-1 | SARDRVTGTSIFEQF
TRBV28 | ASIPAGDASPHEQF
TRBV29-1 | SALGGSLFEQY
TRBV13 | ASSGDGGASETQY
TRBV3-1 | ASSQGLAGEKHEQF
TRBV7-6 | ASSGIGTGRSEKLF
TRBV15 | ATSSQREGLSQETQY
TRBV14 | ASSQIAGLTSYEQY
TRBV6-6 | ASGFDGLAEAF
TRBV19 | ASSPLGTSNPFNEQF
TRBV24-1 | ATSESGLAGDTDTQY
TRBV2 | ASTPLGGTTDTQY
TRBV7-8 | ASSLVPGDTQY
TRBV29-1 | SVEGVAGGTYNEQF
TRBV2 | ASSEERTSGTRSDTQY
TRBV20-1 | SARDGAGGYEQY